The clone carrying this T cell receptor (beta chain) was found a few times. Its specificity is unknown. The CDR3 has 16 amino acids. Germline loops: CDR1 SGHKS, CDR2 YYEKEE (reference sequence). The V end was cut by 4 bases, the J end by 3 bases, with 16 bases between. The data belong to a study of response to subunit inactivated influenza vaccine. TCRdb re-called the RT-PCR reads with MiXCR, one entry per CDR3 protein. Of over 750,000 distinct CDR3 sequences detected, roughly 20% appear once; the ten largest clones hold about 9.4%. Study results and limitations: The authors suggested that every seasonal influenza vaccination recruits few new T cells.

This sequence was found in a man in his fifties who received an inactivated influenza vaccine. J is TRBJ2-2 and V is TRBV5-5; D may be TRBD1 or TRBD2 (5 bases each). The sample here was PBMCs from blood, taken 4 to 6 days after vaccination. The CDR3 sequence is CASSPLRGADTGELFF. Written as DNA, the CDR3 is TGTGCCAGCAGCCCCCTGAGGGGCGCGGACACCGGGGAGCTGTTTTTT.